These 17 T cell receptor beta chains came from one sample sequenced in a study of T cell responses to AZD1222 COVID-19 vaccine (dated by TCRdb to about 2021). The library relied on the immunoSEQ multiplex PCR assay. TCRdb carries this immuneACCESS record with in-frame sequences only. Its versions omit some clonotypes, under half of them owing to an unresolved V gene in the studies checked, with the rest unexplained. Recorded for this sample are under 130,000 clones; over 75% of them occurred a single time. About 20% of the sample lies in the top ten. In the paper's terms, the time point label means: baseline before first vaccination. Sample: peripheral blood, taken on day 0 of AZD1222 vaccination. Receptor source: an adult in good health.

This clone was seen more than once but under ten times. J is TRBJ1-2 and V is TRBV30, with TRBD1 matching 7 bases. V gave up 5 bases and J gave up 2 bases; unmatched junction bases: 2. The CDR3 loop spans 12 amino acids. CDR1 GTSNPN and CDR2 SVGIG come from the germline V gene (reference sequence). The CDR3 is CAWSTGNYGYTF. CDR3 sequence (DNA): TGTGCCTGGTCGACAGGGAACTATGGCTACACCTTC.

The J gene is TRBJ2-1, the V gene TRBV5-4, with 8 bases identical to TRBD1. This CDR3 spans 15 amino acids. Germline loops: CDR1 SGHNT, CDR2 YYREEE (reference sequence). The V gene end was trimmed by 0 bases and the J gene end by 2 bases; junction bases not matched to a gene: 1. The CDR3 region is CASSLETGAYNEQFF. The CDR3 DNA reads TGTGCCAGCAGCTTGGAGACAGGGGCCTACAATGAGCAGTTCTTC.

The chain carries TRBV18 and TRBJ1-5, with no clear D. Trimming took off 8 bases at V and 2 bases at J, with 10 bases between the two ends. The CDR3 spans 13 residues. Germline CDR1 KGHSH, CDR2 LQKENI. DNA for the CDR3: TGTGCCAGCGCCCCCGGGGGCAATCAGCCCCAGCATTTT. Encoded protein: CASAPGGNQPQHF.

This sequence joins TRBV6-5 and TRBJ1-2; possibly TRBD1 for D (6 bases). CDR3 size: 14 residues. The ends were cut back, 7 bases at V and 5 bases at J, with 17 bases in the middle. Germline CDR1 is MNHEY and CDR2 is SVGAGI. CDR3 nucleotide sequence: TGTGCCAGCACCATAGGTCAGGGGTTTTATGGCTACACCTTC. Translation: CASTIGQGFYGYTF.

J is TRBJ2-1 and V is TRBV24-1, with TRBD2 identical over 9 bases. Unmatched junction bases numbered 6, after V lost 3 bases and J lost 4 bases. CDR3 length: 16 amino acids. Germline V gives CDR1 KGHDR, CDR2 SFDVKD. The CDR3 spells CATSDGASGVYNEQFF. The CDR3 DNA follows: TGTGCCACCAGTGATGGTGCTAGCGGGGTTTACAATGAGCAGTTCTTC.

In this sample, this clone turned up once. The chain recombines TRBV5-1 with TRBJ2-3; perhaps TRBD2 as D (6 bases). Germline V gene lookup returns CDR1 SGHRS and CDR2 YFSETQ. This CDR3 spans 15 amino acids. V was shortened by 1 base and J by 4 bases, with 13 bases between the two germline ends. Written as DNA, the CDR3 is TGCGCCAGCAGCTTGTGGGGGGATCAGGCAGATACGCAGTATTTT. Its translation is CASSLWGDQADTQYF.

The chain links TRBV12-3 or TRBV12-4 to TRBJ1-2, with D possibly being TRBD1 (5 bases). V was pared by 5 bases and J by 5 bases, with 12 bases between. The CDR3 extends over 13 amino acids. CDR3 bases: TGTGCCAGCAGTCTGGGACCGGCATATGGCTACACCTTC. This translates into CASSLGPAYGYTF.

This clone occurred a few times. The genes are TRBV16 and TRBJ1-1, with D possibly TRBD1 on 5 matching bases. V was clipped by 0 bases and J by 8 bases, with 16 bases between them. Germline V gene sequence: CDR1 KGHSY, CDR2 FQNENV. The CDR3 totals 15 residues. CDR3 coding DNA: TGTGCCAGCAGCCAATCGCGTACGGGACCTTCGGAAGCTTTCTTT. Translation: CASSQSRTGPSEAFF.

The CDR3 reads CASSFRPEGETQYF. CDR3 nucleotide sequence: TGTGCCAGCAGCTTCCGCCCTGAGGGAGAGACCCAGTACTTC. This chain links TRBV5-6 with TRBJ2-5, with D tentatively TRBD2 (5 bases). Germline V gene lookup returns CDR1 SGHDT and CDR2 YYEEEE. V lost 2 bases and J 4 bases, leaving 12 bases between the germline ends. This CDR3 comprises 14 residues. Full variable domain (remainder filled in from reference TRBV5-6 and TRBJ2-5): DAGVTQSPTHLIKTRGQQVTLRCSPKSGHDTVSWYQQALGQGPQFIFQYYEEEERQRGNFPDRFSGHQFPNYSSELNVNALLLGDSALYLCASSFRPEGETQYFGPGTRLLVL.

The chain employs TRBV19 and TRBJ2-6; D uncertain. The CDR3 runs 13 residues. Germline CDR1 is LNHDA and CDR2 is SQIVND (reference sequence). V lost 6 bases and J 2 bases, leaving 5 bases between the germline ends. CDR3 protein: CASRLTGANVLTF. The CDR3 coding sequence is TGTGCCAGTAGGCTAACTGGGGCCAACGTCCTGACTTTC. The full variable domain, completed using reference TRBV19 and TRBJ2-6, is DGGITQSPKYLFRKEGQNVTLSCEQNLNHDAMYWYRQDPGQGLRLIYYSQIVNDFQKGDIAEGYSVSREKKESFPLTVTSAQKNPTAFYLCASRLTGANVLTFGAGSRLTVL.

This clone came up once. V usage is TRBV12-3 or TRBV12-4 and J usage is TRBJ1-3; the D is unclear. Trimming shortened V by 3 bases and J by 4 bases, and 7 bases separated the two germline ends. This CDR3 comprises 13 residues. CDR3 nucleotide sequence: TGTGCCAGCAGTTTCGCCAGAGGAAACACCATATATTTT. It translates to CASSFARGNTIYF.

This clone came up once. CDR3 nucleotides: TGTGCCAGCAGCATCCCTGAGGGGCCCCAGCATTTT. It is translated as CASSIPEGPQHF. This chain joins TRBV7-2 and TRBJ1-5; no clear D. CDR3 length equals 12 residues. V was pared by 5 bases and J by 9 bases, with 11 bases between. From germline, CDR1 is SGHTA and CDR2 FQGNSA.

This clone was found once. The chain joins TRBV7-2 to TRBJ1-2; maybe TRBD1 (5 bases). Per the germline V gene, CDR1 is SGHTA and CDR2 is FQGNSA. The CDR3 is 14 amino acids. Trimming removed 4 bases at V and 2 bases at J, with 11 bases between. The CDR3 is CASSYSAGNYGYTF. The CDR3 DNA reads TGTGCCAGCAGCTACTCCGCAGGGAACTATGGCTACACCTTC.

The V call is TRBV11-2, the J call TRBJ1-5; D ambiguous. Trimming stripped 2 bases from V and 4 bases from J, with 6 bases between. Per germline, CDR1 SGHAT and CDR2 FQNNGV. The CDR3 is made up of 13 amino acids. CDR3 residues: CASSLSQNQPQHF. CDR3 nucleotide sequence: TGTGCCAGCAGCTTATCACAAAATCAGCCCCAGCATTTT.

The CDR3 here is CSDRTGQAQETQYF. CDR3 sequence (DNA): TGCAGCGACCGAACAGGACAGGCCCAAGAGACCCAGTACTTC. This chain links TRBV29-1 with TRBJ2-5; 7 bases map to TRBD1. The germline gives CDR1 SQVTM, CDR2 ANQGSEA. After removal of 7 bases from V and 1 base from J, the junction contained 9 bases not matched to a gene. CDR3 length: 14 residues.

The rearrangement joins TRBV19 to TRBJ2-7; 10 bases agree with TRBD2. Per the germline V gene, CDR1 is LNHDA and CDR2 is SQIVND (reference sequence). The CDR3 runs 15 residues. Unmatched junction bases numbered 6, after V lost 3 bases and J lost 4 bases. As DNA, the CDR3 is TGTGCCAGTAGTATTCAATCTAGCGGGAGTTACGAGCAGTACTTC. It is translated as CASSIQSSGSYEQYF.

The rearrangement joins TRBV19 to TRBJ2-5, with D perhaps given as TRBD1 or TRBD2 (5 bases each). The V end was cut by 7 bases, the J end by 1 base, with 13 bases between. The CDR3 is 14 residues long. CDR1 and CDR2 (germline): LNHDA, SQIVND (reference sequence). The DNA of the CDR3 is TGTGCCAGTACAGCCGGGACCACCCAAGAGACCCAGTACTTC. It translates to CASTAGTTQETQYF.